This T cell receptor (beta chain) originates from a study of OX40 agonist ivuxolimab in advanced cancers. Only in-frame clones appear in the TCRdb table, and some are missing; sequencing was by immunoSEQ multiplex PCR. The sample includes tens of thousands of clones, roughly 86% of them seen just once. The source is an adult with an advanced solid tumor such as melanoma, head and neck, liver or kidney cancer. The sequences come from CD4+ or CD8+ T cells sorted from blood, collected in a trial of the OX40 agonist ivuxolimab.

The CDR3 DNA is TGTGCCAGCAGTCCCAGCGGGAGGGGAGATACGCAGTATTTT. This sequence encodes CASSPSGRGDTQYF. This chain joins TRBV6-5 and TRBJ2-3, with 10 bases that match TRBD2. Germline V gives CDR1 MNHEY, CDR2 SVGAGI. The CDR3 contains 14 residues. Unmatched junction bases numbered 4, after V lost 5 bases and J lost 5 bases.